This TCR beta chain was identified during a study of T-cell reconstitution after alpha-beta-depleted transplantation in children. Germline trimming cut 3 bases from V and 4 bases from J; bases unmatched to any gene: 4. The germline V gene encodes CDR1 SGHRS and CDR2 YFSETQ. The CDR3 covers 14 residues. For TCRbeta, the library was prepared with unique molecular identifiers. TCRdb re-called the PCR reads through MiXCR, storing one row per CDR3 protein. Among about 610,000 distinct CDR3 sequences, 10% to 13% were seen once, and the ten largest hold about 4%. The source material was PBMCs from the stem cell graft donor, sampled from the stem cell graft. This chain connects TRBV5-1 to TRBJ1-5; 7 bases are a match to TRBD1. This clonotype was obtained from a human donor who donated a stem cell graft to a child with acute myeloid leukemia. The CDR3 DNA is TGCGCCAGCAGCTCCCAGACAGGGAATCAGCCCCAGCATTTT. As protein: CASSSQTGNQPQHF.